This T cell receptor beta chain originates from a study of blood T cell repertoires in COVID-19 (dated by TCRdb to the early 2020s). Concerning the study at large: Samples from collaborators originated in the United States, Italy and Spain and spanned both the acute and convalescent phases of COVID-19. The material from the prospective study consisted of cDNA or gDNA derived from T cells, B-cell-depleted T cells, or PBMCs. Subjects who had been exposed to COVID-19, were actively infected with it, or had recovered from it provided the deeply sampled blood TCRbeta repertoires that made up the dataset. The repertoires were made available in a free public database intended to serve as a resource for research on the immune response to SARS-CoV-2. Samples came from the ongoing ImmuneRACE study (first 160 participants) plus 1,254 subjects from 6 global collaborators. Nearly every sample came with metadata listing a de-identified subject ID, COVID-19 status, age in years and sex. Where available, HLA class I and class II types were obtained from metadata supplied by the sample provider rather than from assay-based typing.

The full study reports these points: How much clinical and demographic metadata was included differed by source and by participant, and the metadata was provided uncurated.

The CDR3 goes from the cysteine to the phenylalanine over 17 residues. Only the CDR3 DNA stays, 51 bases, in frame from base 1. The V end loses 3 bases and the J end loses 4 bases, and a stretch of 19 bases separates them. CDR1 and CDR2 were assigned from the germline V gene as SGHRS and YFSETQ. TCRbeta CDR3 regions were amplified from genomic DNA using the immunoSEQ Assay, a bias-controlled multiplex PCR. For the original study's pipeline: The number of nucleated cells in each sample was estimated by amplification of reference gene primers within the assay. To quantify the absolute abundance of each unique TCRbeta CDR3 rearrangement, sequence reads were collapsed and filtered. For each sample, productive Simpson clonality was calculated as the square root of Simpson's diversity index across productive rearrangements. Held by TCRdb, this immuneACCESS table contains in-frame sequences only and omits some clones. Under half of the omission traces to an unresolved V gene where checked; the cause of the rest is unknown. V and J calls and clone size follow that table, whereas D and trimming were derived from the DNA. This sample gives around 240,000 clones in total; about 85% of them show up just once. The top ten clones comprise about 0.91% of the sample.

The collaborating institutions used their own protocols to collect whole blood in K2EDTA tubes. For TCRbeta analysis, collaborators shipped samples in one of three forms: frozen whole blood, isolated PBMCs, or DNA extracted from either of those sample types. Comment on this clone: It lacks a known antigen. It has no much larger one-base neighbor in the sample; base qualities were not kept.

The receptor chain draws on TRBV5-1 and TRBJ1-4; TRBD1 could be the D gene, as 6 bases match. The TCR was taken from a middle-aged man with acute or convalescent COVID-19. Sequencing used peripheral blood. The DNA sequence reads TGCGCCAGCAGCTCAGGACAGTTGTTAGGGGGTAATGAAAAACTGTTTTTT. This translates into CASSSGQLLGGNEKLFF. Reference TRBV5-1 and TRBJ1-4 proteins supply the regions before and after the CDR3; the full variable domain is: KAGVTQTPRYLIKTRGQQVTLSCSPISGHRSVSWYQQTPGQGLQFLFEYFSETQRNKGNFPGRFSGRQFSNSRSEMNVSTLELGDSALYLCASSSGQLLGGNEKLFFGSGTQLSVL.